The following is a T cell receptor beta chain sequence with its context. The V gene's germline CDR1 is LNHDA and CDR2 SQIVND (reference sequence). The germline V and J ends were trimmed by 11 bases and 2 bases, with 12 bases remaining between them. CDR3 length: 12 residues. This record comes from a study of cytomegalovirus exposure and HLA in healthy donors. Primers: 60 Vbeta forward and 13 Jbeta reverse. This table comes from immunoSEQ multiplex PCR, and its TCRdb copy is limited to in-frame clones, with some not included. This sample has about 150,000 clones, with around 72% found just once. The genes are TRBV19 and TRBJ1-2, with unresolved D. The sample consisted of PBMCs. The TCR originated in a man younger than 35 in good health and CMV-seronegative. This CDR3 is CAYTTRNYGYTF. The CDR3 DNA sequence: TGTGCCTACACTACACGGAACTATGGCTACACCTTC.